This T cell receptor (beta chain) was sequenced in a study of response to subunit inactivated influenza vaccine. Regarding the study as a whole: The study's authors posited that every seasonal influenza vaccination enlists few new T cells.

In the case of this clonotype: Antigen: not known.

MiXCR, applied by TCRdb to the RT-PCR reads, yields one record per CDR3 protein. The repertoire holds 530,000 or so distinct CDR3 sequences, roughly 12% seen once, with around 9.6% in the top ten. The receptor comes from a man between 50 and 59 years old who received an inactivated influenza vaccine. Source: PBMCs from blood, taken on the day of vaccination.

CDR3 loop: CASRPSGLYNEQFF. The CDR3 bases are TGCGCCAGCAGACCCAGCGGCTTATACAATGAGCAGTTCTTC. This chain joins TRBV5-1 and TRBJ2-1; maybe TRBD2 (5 bases). Germline CDR1 and CDR2: SGHRS and YFSETQ. CDR3 size: 14 residues. V was pared by 5 bases and J by 4 bases, with 13 bases between.